Included here is one TCR beta chain sequence, with context. Its specificity is not known. Use of 60 Vbeta and 13 Jbeta primers characterized the PCR. Assay: immunoSEQ multiplex PCR; the TCRdb copy retains only in-frame clones and omits some. The data contain roughly 70,000 clones, 60% to 75% of them seen just once; the ten biggest clones take up 14%. This CDR3 is built from 15 residues. From germline, CDR1 is KGHSH and CDR2 LQKENI. V dropped 2 bases and J dropped 4; count of bases not matched to a gene: 4. The data stem from a study of cytomegalovirus exposure and HLA in healthy donors. Turning to the study itself: From about 179 million T cells, an earlier analysis saw 117 million unique TCR beta sequences. Study-level results: Later, TCR association rates were found to vary by HLA locus, highest for DRB1 and lowest for HLA-C. More clonal expansion characterized HLA-associated TCR beta chains than equally common others in a later analysis.

These donors, healthy bone marrow donors, were studied. The chain uses TRBV18 and TRBJ2-5; 10 bases match TRBD1. Sequencing used PBMCs. The sequence came from a male donor in good health and CMV-seropositive. The CDR3 protein is CASSPDRGRLETQYF. CDR3 DNA: TGTGCCAGCTCACCAGACAGGGGGCGATTAGAGACCCAGTACTTC.